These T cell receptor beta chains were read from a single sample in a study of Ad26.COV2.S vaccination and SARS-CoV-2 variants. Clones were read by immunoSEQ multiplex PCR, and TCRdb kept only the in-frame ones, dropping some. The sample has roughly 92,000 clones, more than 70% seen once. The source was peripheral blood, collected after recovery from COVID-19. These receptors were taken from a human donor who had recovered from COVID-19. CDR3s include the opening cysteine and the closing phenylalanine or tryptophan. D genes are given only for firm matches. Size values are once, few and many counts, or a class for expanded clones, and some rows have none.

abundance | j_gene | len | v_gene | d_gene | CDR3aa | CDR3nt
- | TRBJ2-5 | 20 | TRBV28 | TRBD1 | CASRQGDRGLRNGAQETQYF | TGTGCCAGCAGGCAGGGGGACAGGGGGCTACGAAATGGGGCTCAAGAGACCCAGTACTTC
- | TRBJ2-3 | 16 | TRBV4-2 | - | CASSQSTGPRTDTQYF | TGTGCCAGCAGCCAATCGACAGGTCCCCGCACAGATACGCAGTATTTT
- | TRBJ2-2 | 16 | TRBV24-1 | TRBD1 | CATSDKGQGFTGELFF | TGTGCCACCAGTGACAAAGGACAGGGATTCACCGGGGAGCTGTTTTTT
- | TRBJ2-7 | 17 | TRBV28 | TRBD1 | CASSYPRQGANIYEQYF | TGTGCCAGCAGTTATCCCCGACAGGGGGCGAACATTTACGAGCAGTACTTC
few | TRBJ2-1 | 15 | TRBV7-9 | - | CASSPQGSSYNEQFF | TGTGCCAGCAGCCCCCAAGGGAGCTCCTACAATGAGCAGTTCTTC
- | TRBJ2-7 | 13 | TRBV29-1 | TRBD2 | CSGRLATSYEQYF | TGCAGCGGACGACTAGCCACTTCTTACGAGCAGTACTTC
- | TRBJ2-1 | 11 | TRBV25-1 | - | CAMPRRNEQFF | TGTGCCATGCCTAGGCGGAATGAGCAGTTCTTC
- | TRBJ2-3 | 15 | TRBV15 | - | CATSRAVGVGDTQYF | TGTGCCACCAGCAGAGCAGTAGGGGTTGGAGATACGCAGTATTTT
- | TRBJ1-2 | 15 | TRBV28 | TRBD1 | CASSITGTGGDGYTF | TGTGCCAGCAGCATCACAGGGACAGGGGGGGATGGCTACACCTTC
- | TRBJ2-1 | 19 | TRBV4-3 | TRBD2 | CASSQDPLAGVGSYNEQFF | TGCGCCAGCAGCCAAGATCCCCTAGCGGGAGTGGGCTCCTACAATGAGCAGTTCTTC
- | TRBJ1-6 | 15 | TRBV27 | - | CASSYLQGINSPLHF | TGTGCCAGCAGTTACCTACAAGGAATTAATTCACCCCTCCACTTT
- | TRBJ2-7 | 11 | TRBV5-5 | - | CASSAVGEQYF | TGTGCCAGCAGCGCGGTTGGCGAGCAGTACTTC
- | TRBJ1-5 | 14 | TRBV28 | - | CASSFGGSNQPQHF | TGTGCCAGCAGTTTCGGAGGGTCGAATCAGCCCCAGCATTTT
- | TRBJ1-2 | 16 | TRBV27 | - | CASSLSSGDTIYGYTF | TGTGCCAGCAGTTTATCATCCGGGGACACCATCTATGGCTACACCTTC
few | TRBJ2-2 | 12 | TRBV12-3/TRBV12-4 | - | CASSFGWGELFF | TGTGCCAGCAGTTTTGGCTGGGGGGAGCTGTTTTTT
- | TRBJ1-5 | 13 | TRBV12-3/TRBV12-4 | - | CASSADRPGPQHF | TGTGCCAGCAGTGCAGACCGGCCAGGGCCCCAGCATTTT
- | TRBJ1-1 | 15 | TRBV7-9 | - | CASSSTRTLNTEAFF | TGTGCCAGCAGCTCAACCAGGACATTGAACACTGAAGCTTTCTTT
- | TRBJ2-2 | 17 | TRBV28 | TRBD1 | CASSRQGRDSFTGELFF | TGTGCCAGCAGTCGACAGGGTCGAGATAGTTTCACCGGGGAGCTGTTTTTT
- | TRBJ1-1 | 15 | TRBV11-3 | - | CASSLGLGTQVKSFF | TGTGCCAGCAGCTTGGGACTAGGTACACAGGTTAAGTCTTTCTTT
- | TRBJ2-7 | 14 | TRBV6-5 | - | CASSYGTPPTEQYF | TGTGCCAGCAGTTACGGGACTCCGCCCACCGAGCAGTACTTC
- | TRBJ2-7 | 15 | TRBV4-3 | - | CASSQGSSGSYEQYF | TGCGCCAGCAGCCAAGGAAGTAGCGGTTCCTACGAGCAGTACTTC
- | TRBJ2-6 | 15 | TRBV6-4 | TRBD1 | CASSDRGPPKNVLTF | TGTGCCAGCAGTGACAGGGGGCCGCCTAAAAACGTCCTGACTTTC
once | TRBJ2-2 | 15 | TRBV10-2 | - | CASSEVAPGTGELFF | TGCGCCAGCAGTGAGGTGGCCCCAGGCACCGGGGAGCTGTTTTTT
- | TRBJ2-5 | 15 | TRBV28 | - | CASSLIGGQEGTQYF | TGTGCCAGCAGTTTAATCGGCGGACAGGAGGGGACCCAGTACTTC
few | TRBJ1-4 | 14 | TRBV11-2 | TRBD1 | CASSRDRDWLELFF | TGTGCCAGCAGCCGGGACAGGGATTGGTTGGAACTGTTTTTT
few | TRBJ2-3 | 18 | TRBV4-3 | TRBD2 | CASSQDRGASGGWGILYF | TGCGCCAGCAGCCAAGATCGGGGTGCTAGCGGGGGTTGGGGGATTCTGTATTTT
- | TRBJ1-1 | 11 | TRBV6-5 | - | CASNLDGEAFF | TGTGCCAGCAACCTGGACGGAGAAGCTTTCTTT
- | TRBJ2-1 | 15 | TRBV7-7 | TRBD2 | CASSLASGRRNEQFF | TGTGCCAGCAGCTTAGCTAGCGGGAGAAGGAATGAGCAGTTCTTC
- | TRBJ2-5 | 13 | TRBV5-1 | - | CASRRSGGETQYF | TGCGCCAGCAGGAGATCGGGTGGCGAGACCCAGTACTTC
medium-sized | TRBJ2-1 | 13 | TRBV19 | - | CASSIFARDEQFF | TGTGCCAGTAGTATATTCGCCAGGGACGAGCAGTTCTTC
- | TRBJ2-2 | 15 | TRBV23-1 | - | CASSQSGPGTGELFF | TGCGCCAGCAGTCAATCGGGCCCCGGGACCGGGGAGCTGTTTTTT
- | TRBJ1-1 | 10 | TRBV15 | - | CATSGTEAFF | TGTGCCACCAGCGGTACTGAAGCTTTCTTT
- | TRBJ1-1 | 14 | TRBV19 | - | CASSIRRANTEAFF | TGTGCCAGTAGTATCAGAAGGGCGAACACTGAAGCTTTCTTT
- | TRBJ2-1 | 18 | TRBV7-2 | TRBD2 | CASSLSTGLAGIYNEQFF | TGTGCCAGCAGCCTCTCAACGGGACTAGCGGGTATCTACAATGAGCAGTTCTTC
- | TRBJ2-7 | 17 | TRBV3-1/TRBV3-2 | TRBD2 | CASSQQAPSGGGYEQYF | TGTGCCAGCAGCCAACAAGCTCCGTCGGGGGGGGGATACGAGCAGTACTTC
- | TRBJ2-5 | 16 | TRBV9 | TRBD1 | CASSAGQGSVGQTQYF | TGTGCCAGCAGCGCCGGACAGGGTTCGGTTGGGCAGACCCAGTACTTC
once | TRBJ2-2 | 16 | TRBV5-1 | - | CASSLVGGDRPGELFF | TGCGCCAGCAGCTTGGTCGGGGGAGATAGGCCCGGGGAGCTGTTTTTT
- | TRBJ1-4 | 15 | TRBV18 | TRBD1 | CASSQAQGAGEKLFF | TGTGCCAGCTCACAGGCACAGGGGGCAGGTGAAAAACTGTTTTTT
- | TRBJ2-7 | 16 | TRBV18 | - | CASSPLPIRGAYEQYF | TGTGCCAGCTCACCTCTCCCCATACGAGGGGCCTACGAGCAGTACTTC
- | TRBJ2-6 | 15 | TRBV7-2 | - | CASSPTGAHPNVLTF | TGTGCCAGCAGCCCGACGGGGGCCCACCCCAACGTCCTGACTTTC
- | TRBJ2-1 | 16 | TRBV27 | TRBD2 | CASSRQLAGGDNEQFF | TGTGCCAGCAGCCGACAACTAGCGGGAGGTGACAATGAGCAGTTCTTC
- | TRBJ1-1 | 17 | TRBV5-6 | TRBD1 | CASSRLRLVQGADEAFF | TGTGCCAGCAGCAGACTCCGTTTGGTTCAGGGGGCGGATGAAGCTTTCTTT
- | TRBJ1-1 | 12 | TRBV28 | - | CASSLSGPEAFF | TGTGCCAGCAGTTTATCAGGGCCTGAAGCTTTCTTT
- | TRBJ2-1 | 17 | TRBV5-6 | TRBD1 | CASSHSGTGSYYNEQFF | TGTGCCAGCAGCCATTCCGGGACAGGGAGTTACTACAATGAGCAGTTCTTC
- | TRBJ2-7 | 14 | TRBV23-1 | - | CASSRGTIKYEQYF | TGCGCCAGCAGCCGGGGCACGATAAAATACGAGCAGTACTTC
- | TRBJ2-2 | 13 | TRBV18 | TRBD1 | CASSSGTAGELFF | TGTGCCAGCTCATCGGGGACAGCCGGGGAGCTGTTTTTT
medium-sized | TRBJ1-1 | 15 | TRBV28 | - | CASSSYNDMNTEAFF | TGTGCCAGCAGTTCCTACAACGATATGAACACTGAAGCTTTCTTT